One sample yielded the 7 T cell receptor beta chains listed below, sequenced in a study of blood T cell repertoires in COVID-19. Assay: immunoSEQ multiplex PCR; the TCRdb copy retains only in-frame clones and omits some. The sample has 50,000 to 75,000 clones, 75% to 95% seen once; the top ten hold 8.6%. Source material: peripheral blood. Every receptor here comes from a human donor in a cohort sampled during active COVID-19.

The chain joins TRBV19 to TRBJ1-6, with 8 bases identical to TRBD1. V was pared by 2 bases and J by 7 bases, with 1 base of the junction left unmatched. The CDR3 has 14 residues. CDR1 and CDR2 from the germline V gene are LNHDA and SQIVND (reference sequence). CDR3 in DNA: TGTGCCAGTAGTATACAGGGGGCAAATTCACCCCTCCACTTT. Protein sequence: CASSIQGANSPLHF.

CDR3 residues: CATSDPSGTSETQYF. The CDR3 DNA follows: TGTGCCACCAGTGATCCTTCCGGGACTAGCGAGACCCAGTACTTC. The rearrangement joins TRBV24-1 to TRBJ2-5, with TRBD2 matching over 9 bases. This CDR3 is 15 amino acids long. Germline CDR1 is KGHDR and CDR2 is SFDVKD. With 3 bases clipped from V and 5 bases from J, the junction kept 6 bases outside the gene matches.

The V and J genes are TRBV5-1 and TRBJ1-6; the match to TRBD1 covers 10 bases. The CDR3 extends over 17 amino acids. The V and J ends lost 4 bases and 1 base, in that order; junction bases with no gene match: 5. Germline values: CDR1 SGHRS, CDR2 YFSETQ. CDR3 loop: CASSIGQGGSYNSPLHF. CDR3 DNA sequence: TGCGCCAGCAGCATAGGACAGGGGGGATCCTATAATTCACCCCTCCACTTT.

V usage is TRBV29-1 and J usage is TRBJ2-7, with 10 bases matching TRBD1. Germline-derived CDR1 and CDR2 are SQVTM and ANQGSEA. This CDR3 has 15 amino acids. V lost 1 base to trimming and J lost 5 bases; unmatched junction nucleotides: 8. Written as DNA, the CDR3 is TGCAGCGTTGAAGTCGGGACAGGGGACGCGGACGAGCAGTACTTC. It codes for CSVEVGTGDADEQYF.

This chain connects TRBV19 to TRBJ2-3; D possibly corresponds to TRBD2 (6 bases). Germline V gene sequence: CDR1 LNHDA, CDR2 SQIVND (reference sequence). The CDR3 totals 15 residues. The germline V and J ends were trimmed by 3 bases and 1 base, with 11 bases remaining between them. The CDR3, as DNA: TGTGCCAGTAGTATCCGCGGGGATGGCACAGATACGCAGTATTTT. Its protein is CASSIRGDGTDTQYF.

V gene TRBV7-8 combines with J gene TRBJ2-1, with 9 bases that match TRBD2. The CDR3 totals 17 residues. CDR1 and CDR2 from the germline V gene are SGHVS and FQNEAQ. The trim removed 1 base at V and 3 bases at J, leaving 7 bases unmatched. The CDR3 bases are TGTGCCAGCAGCTTAGACGACCGACTAGCGGACTACAATGAGCAGTTCTTC. It specifies CASSLDDRLADYNEQFF.

The chain uses TRBV7-3 and TRBJ2-1, with 11 bases identical to TRBD2. The length of the CDR3 is 15 residues. Trimming took 2 bases from V and 7 from J; bases not matched to a gene: 4. Germline assignment: CDR1 SGHTA and CDR2 FQGTGA. The CDR3 reads CASSLGTSGINEQFF. Here the CDR3 DNA reads TGTGCCAGCAGCTTAGGGACTAGCGGAATAAATGAGCAGTTCTTC.